This T cell receptor beta chain was identified during a study of T cells in localized non-small cell lung cancer. Study conclusions and caveats: The study detected a median roughly 50 of the top 100 tumor clones in adjacent lung. The tumor had only one region sequenced, so heterogeneity remains possible. Tumor trailed uninvolved adjacent lung in T cell clonality, which peaked there.

On this clone: Its specificity is not known.

The table came from immunoSEQ multiplex PCR; TCRdb's copy has only in-frame clones and leaves some out. In the table there are 30,000 or so clones, around 93% of which are singletons. The germline CDR1 and CDR2 sequences are SGHRS and YFSETQ. Unmatched junction bases numbered 3, after V lost 2 bases and J lost 7 bases. The CDR3 runs 14 residues. The clonotype originates from a female donor over 55 with stage I lung adenocarcinoma. This rearrangement joins TRBV5-1 to TRBJ1-6, with 7 bases lining up with TRBD1. Sequencing used peripheral blood, obtained before any cancer treatment. CDR3 region: CASSLETGNSPLHF. CDR3 DNA: TGCGCCAGCAGCTTAGAGACAGGGAATTCACCCCTCCACTTT.